This TCR beta chain emerged from a study of T cell responses to AZD1222 COVID-19 vaccine. Libraries were prepared by immunoSEQ multiplex PCR; TCRdb keeps only in-frame clonotypes and omits some of them. This table has 150,000 to 200,000 clones, around nine tenths appearing once. As regards this clone: Its antigen remains unidentified.

Overall study results and limits: Dominant at 160-218 and 743-854, vaccine-associated CD4 TCRs also spanned spike.

The source was peripheral blood, collected on day 0 of AZD1222 vaccination. The receptor comes from an adult in good health.

The DNA for the CDR3 is TGTGCCAGCAGCTTTGTCCGCGCTTCCACTGAAGCTTTCTTT. It yields the protein CASSFVRASTEAFF. The V and J genes are TRBV11-2 and TRBJ1-1; D call uncertain. The V gene's germline CDR1 is SGHAT and CDR2 FQNNGV. CDR3 size: 14 residues. V was pared by 3 bases and J by 4 bases, with 12 bases between.